The clone carrying this T cell receptor (beta chain) occurred a few times. Its cognate antigen is unknown. This sample includes further DNA sequences coding for the same CDR3. The record originates from a study of shared clonotypes between healthy human individuals. Overall study: Three plates were used per donor for CD4 naive, three for CD4 memory, two for CD8 naive and one for CD8 memory.

Germline values: CDR1 SGHDN, CDR2 FVKESK. The CDR3 extends over 13 amino acids. V was clipped by 0 bases and J by 6 bases, with 8 bases between them. Naive CD8 cells lacked CD45RO and underwent positive selection for CCR7, leaving out terminally differentiated effector memory CD45RA+ cells. The repertoire was sequenced with immunoSEQ multiplex PCR; TCRdb's copy has only in-frame clones and lacks some. Of around 2,000,000 clones listed, approximately 94% are singletons. Study-wide points: Though the depth was large, rarefaction showed that sorted-subset sequencing was incomplete. A handful of donors had about 5% of their naive CD4 clonotypes in common. An effect of sequencing depth on clonotype sharing among donors was expected.

The receptor's source is a young man in good health. Some clones in this sample may be carry-over from other donors' samples. The chain employs TRBV14 and TRBJ1-1; a weak D match, TRBD1 (5 bases). The sequenced sample was naive CD8+ T cells from PBMCs. The DNA for the CDR3 is TGTGCCAGCAGCCAAGATCGGGGCGCTGAAGCTTTCTTT. Protein sequence: CASSQDRGAEAFF.